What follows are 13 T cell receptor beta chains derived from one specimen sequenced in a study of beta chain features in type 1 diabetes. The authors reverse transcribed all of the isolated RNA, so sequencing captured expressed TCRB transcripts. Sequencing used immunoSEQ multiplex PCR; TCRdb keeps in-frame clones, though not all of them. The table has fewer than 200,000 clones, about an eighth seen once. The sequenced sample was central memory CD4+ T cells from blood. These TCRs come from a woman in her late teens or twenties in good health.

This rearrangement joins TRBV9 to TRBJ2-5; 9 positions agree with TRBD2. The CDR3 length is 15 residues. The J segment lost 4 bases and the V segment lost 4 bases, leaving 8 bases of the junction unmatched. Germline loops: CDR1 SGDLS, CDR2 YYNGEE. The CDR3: CASSPTGGRGETQYF. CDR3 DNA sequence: TGTGCCAGCAGCCCCACAGGCGGGAGGGGAGAGACCCAGTACTTC.

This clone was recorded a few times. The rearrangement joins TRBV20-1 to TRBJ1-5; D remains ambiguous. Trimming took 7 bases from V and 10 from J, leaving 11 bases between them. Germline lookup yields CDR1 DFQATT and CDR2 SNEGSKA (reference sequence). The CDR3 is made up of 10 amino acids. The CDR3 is CSVVRPPQHF. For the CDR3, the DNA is TGCAGTGTAGTCCGCCCACCCCAGCATTTT.

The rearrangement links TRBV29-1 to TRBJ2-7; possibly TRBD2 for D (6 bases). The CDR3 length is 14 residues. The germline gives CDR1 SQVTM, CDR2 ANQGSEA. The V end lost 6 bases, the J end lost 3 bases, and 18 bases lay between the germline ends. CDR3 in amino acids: CSVLRDGGIYEQYF. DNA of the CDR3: TGCAGCGTCCTCCGGGACGGAGGGATCTACGAGCAGTACTTC.

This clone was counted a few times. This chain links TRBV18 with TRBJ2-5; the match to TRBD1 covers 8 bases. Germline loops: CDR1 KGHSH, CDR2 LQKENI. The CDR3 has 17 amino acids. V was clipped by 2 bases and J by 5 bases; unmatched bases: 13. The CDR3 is CASSPRLNGQGEETQYF. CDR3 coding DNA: TGTGCCAGCTCACCAAGACTAAACGGACAGGGCGAGGAGACCCAGTACTTC.

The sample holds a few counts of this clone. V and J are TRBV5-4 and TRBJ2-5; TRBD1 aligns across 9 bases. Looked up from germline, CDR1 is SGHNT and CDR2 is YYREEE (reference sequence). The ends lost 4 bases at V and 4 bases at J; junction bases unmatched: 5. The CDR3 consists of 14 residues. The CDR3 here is CASSLGQGRETQYF. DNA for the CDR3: TGTGCCAGCAGCCTGGGACAGGGCCGAGAGACCCAGTACTTC.

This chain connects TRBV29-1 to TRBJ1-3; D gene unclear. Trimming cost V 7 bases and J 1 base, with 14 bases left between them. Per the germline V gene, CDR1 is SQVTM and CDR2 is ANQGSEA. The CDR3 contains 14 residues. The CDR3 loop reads CSARSPVSGNTIYF. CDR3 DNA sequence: TGCAGCGCCCGATCCCCGGTTTCTGGAAACACCATATATTTT.

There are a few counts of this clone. Written as DNA, the CDR3 is TGTGCCAGCAGCACTCCGGGACAGGGCGTCGAGCAGTACTTC. This encodes CASSTPGQGVEQYF. The V call is TRBV7-2, the J call TRBJ2-7; the match to TRBD1 covers 9 bases. The CDR3 loop spans 14 amino acids. Unmatched junction bases numbered 8, after V lost 5 bases and J lost 6 bases. The V gene's germline CDR1 is SGHTA and CDR2 FQGNSA.

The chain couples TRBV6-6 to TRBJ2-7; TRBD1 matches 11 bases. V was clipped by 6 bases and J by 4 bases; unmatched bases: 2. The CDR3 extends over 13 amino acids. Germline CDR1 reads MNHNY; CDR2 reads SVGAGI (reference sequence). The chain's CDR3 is CASSRDRGYEQYF. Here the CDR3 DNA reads TGTGCCAGCAGCCGGGACAGGGGGTACGAGCAGTACTTC.

The CDR3 reads CASSLGLDYGYTF. The CDR3 coding sequence is TGTGCCAGCAGCTTAGGCTTAGACTATGGCTACACCTTC. The V gene is TRBV11-2, the J gene TRBJ1-2; D gene ambiguous. This CDR3 is 13 amino acids long. Germline assignment: CDR1 SGHAT and CDR2 FQNNGV. Trimming left V 1 base short and J 3 bases short, with 6 bases between.

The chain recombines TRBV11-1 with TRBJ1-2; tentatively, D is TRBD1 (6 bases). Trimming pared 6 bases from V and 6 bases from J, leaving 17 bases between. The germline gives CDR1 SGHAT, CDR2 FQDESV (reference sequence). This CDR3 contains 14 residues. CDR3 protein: CASSFRGDQHGYTF. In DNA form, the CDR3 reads TGTGCCAGCAGTTTCAGGGGAGATCAGCATGGCTACACCTTC.

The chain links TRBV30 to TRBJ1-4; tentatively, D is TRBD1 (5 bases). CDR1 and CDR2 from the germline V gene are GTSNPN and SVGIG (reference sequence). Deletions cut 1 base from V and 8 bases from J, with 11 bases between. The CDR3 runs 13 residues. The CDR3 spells CAWSDGGGEKLFF. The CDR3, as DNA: TGTGCCTGGAGTGATGGTGGGGGGGAAAAACTGTTTTTT.

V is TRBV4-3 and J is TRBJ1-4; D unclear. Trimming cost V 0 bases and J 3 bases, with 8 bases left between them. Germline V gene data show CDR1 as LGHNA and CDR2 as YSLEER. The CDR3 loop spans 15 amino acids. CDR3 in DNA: TGCGCCAGCAGCCAAGATCTACAGTCTAATGAAAAACTGTTTTTT. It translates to CASSQDLQSNEKLFF.

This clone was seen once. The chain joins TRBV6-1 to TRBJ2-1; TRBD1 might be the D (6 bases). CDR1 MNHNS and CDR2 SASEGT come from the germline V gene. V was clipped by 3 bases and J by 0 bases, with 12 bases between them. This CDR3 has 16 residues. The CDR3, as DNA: TGTGCCAGCAGTGATACTACAGGGAGCTCCTACAATGAGCAGTTCTTC. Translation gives CASSDTTGSSYNEQFF.